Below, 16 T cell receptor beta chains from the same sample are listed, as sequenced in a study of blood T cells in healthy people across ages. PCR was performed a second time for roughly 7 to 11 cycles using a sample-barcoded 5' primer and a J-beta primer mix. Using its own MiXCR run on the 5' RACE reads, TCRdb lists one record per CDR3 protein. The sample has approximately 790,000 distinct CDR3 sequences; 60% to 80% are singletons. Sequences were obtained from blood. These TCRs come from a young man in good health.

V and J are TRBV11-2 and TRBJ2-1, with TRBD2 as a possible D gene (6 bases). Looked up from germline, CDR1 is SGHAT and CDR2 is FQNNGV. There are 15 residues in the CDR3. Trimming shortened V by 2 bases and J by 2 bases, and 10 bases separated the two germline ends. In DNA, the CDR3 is TGTGCCAGCAGCTTATACCGGGGGACCTACAATGAGCAGTTCTTC. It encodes CASSLYRGTYNEQFF. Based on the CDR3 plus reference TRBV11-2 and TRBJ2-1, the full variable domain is EAGVAQSPRYKIIEKRQSVAFWCNPISGHATLYWYQQILGQGPKLLIQFQNNGVVDDSQLPKDRFSAERLKGVDSTLKIQPAKLEDSAVYLCASSLYRGTYNEQFFGPGTRLTVL.

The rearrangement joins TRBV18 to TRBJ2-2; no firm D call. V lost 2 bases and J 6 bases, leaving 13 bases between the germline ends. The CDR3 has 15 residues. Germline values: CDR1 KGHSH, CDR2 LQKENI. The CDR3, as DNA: TGTGCCAGCTCACCATCCGAAGGCCTCGCCGGGGAGCTGTTTTTT. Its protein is CASSPSEGLAGELFF.

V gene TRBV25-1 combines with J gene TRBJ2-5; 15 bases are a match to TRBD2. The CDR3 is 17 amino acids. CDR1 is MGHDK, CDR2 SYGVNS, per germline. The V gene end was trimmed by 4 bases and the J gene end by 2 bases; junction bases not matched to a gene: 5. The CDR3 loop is CASSGGLAGGLQETQYF. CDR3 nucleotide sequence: TGTGCCAGCAGTGGGGGACTAGCGGGGGGACTACAAGAGACCCAGTACTTC.

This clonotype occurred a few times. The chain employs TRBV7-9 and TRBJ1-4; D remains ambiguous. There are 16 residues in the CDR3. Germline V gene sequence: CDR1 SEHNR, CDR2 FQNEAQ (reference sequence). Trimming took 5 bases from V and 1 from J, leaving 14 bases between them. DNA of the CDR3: TGTGCCAGCAGCGCGCCTCGGACGGAAACTAATGAAAAACTGTTTTTT. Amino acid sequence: CASSAPRTETNEKLFF.

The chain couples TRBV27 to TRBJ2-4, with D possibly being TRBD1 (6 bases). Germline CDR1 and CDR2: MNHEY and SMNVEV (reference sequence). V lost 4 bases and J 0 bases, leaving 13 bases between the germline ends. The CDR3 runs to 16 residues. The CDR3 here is CASSSLDRLAKNIQYF. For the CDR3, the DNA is TGTGCCAGCAGTTCCTTGGACAGACTAGCCAAAAACATTCAGTACTTC.

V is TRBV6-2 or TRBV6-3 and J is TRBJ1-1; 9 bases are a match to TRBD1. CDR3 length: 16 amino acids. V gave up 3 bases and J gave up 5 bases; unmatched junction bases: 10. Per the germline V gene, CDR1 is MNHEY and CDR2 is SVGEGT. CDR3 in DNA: TGTGCCAGCAGTTATCCGGGACAGGGTAAATGGACTGAAGCTTTCTTT. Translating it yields CASSYPGQGKWTEAFF.

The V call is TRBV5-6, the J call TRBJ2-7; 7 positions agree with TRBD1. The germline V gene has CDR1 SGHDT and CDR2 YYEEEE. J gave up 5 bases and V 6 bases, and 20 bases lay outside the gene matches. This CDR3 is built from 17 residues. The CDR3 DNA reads TGTGCCAGCACCGGTACAGGGGTCCTAGGGGTAGGCGACGAGCAGTACTTC. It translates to CASTGTGVLGVGDEQYF.

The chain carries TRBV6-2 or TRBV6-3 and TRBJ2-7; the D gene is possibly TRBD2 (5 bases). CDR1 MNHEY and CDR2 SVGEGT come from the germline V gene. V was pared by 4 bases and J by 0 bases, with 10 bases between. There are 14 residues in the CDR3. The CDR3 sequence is CASSLQRRSYEQYF. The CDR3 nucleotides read TGTGCCAGCAGTTTGCAGCGGCGCTCCTACGAGCAGTACTTC.

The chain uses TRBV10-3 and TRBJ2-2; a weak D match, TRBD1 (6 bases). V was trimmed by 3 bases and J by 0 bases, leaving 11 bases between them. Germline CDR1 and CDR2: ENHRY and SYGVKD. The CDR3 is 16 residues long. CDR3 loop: CAISEGTSANTGELFF. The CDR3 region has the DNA TGTGCCATCAGTGAAGGGACATCTGCGAACACCGGGGAGCTGTTTTTT.

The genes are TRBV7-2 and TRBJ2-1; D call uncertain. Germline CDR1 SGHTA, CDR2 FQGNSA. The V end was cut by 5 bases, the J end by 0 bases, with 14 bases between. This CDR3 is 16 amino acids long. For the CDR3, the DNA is TGTGCCAGCAGCACCCGAGGACCGGGCTCCTACAATGAGCAGTTCTTC. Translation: CASSTRGPGSYNEQFF.

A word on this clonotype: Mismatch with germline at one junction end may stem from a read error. CDR3 DNA: TGCGCCAGCAGCCCGGGACAACCGAACCCCTACGAGCAGTACTTC. This codes for CASSPGQPNPYEQYF. The rearrangement uses TRBV11-2 and TRBJ2-1; the D gene is possibly TRBD1 (6 bases). The J call may be wrong; the DNA end is better matched by TRBJ2-7. Looked up from germline, CDR1 is SGHAT and CDR2 is FQNNGV. This CDR3 comprises 15 residues.

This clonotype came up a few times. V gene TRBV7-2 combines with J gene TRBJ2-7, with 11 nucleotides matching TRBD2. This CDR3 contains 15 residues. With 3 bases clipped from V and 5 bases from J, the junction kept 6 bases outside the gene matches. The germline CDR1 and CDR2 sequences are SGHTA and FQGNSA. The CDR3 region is CASSFRTSGGDEQYF. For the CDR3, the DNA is TGTGCCAGCAGCTTCAGAACTAGCGGGGGCGACGAGCAGTACTTC. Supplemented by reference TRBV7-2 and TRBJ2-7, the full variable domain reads GAGVSQSPSNKVTEKGKDVELRCDPISGHTALYWYRQSLGQGLEFLIYFQGNSAPDKSGLPSDRFSAERTGGSVSTLTIQRTQQEDSAVYLCASSFRTSGGDEQYFGPGTRLTVT.

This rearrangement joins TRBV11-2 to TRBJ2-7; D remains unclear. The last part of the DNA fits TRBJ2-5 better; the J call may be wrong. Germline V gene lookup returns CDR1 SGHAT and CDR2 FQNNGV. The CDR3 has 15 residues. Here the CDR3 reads CASSLPFGRAETQYF. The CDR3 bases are TGTGCCAGCAGCTTACCCTTTGGAAGGGCGGAGACCCAGTACTTC.

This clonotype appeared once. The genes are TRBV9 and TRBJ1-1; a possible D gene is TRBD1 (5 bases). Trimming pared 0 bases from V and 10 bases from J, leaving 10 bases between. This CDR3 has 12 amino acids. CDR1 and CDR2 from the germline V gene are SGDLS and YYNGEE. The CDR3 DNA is TGTGCCAGCAGCGTAGAGGGGCACGCAGCTTTCTTT. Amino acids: CASSVEGHAAFF. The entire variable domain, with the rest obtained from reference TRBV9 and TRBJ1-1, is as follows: DSGVTQTPKHLITATGQRVTLRCSPRSGDLSVYWYQQSLDQGLQFLIQYYNGEERAKGNILERFSAQQFPDLHSELNLSSLELGDSALYFCASSVEGHAAFFGQGTRLTVV.

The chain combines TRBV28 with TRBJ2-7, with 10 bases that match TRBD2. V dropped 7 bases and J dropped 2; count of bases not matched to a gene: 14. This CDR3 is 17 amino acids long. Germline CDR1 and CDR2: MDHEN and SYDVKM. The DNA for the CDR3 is TGTGCCAGCATACCCAATCGCTCGAGCGGGGGGGCCTACGAGCAGTACTTC. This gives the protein CASIPNRSSGGAYEQYF.

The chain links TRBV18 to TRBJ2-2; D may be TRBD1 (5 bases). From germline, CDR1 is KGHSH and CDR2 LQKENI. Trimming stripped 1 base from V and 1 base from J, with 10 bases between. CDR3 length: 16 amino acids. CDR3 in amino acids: CASSPLGARNTGELFF. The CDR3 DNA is TGTGCCAGCTCACCACTAGGGGCGCGGAACACCGGGGAGCTGTTTTTT. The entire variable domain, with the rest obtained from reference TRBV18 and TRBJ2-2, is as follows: NAGVMQNPRHLVRRRGQEARLRCSPMKGHSHVYWYRQLPEEGLKFMVYLQKENIIDESGMPKERFSAEFPKEGPSILRIQQVVRGDSAAYFCASSPLGARNTGELFFGEGSRLTVL.